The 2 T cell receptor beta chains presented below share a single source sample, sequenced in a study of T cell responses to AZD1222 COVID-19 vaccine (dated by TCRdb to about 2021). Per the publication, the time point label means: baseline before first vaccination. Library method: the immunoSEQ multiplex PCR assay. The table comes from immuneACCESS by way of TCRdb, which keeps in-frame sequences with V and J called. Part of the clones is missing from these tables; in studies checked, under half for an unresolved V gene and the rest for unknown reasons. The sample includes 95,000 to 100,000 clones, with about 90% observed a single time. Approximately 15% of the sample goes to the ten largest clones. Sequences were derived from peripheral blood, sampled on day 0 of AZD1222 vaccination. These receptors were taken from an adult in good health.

The CDR3 sequence is CASSQVVSGEKLFF. CDR3 sequence (DNA): TGTGCCAGCAGCCAAGTCGTTTCAGGAGAAAAACTGTTTTTT. This chain links TRBV3-1 (or the pseudogene TRBV3-2) with TRBJ1-4; D remains unclear. The germline V gene has CDR1 LGHDT and CDR2 YNNKEL (reference sequence). Between the trimmed V and J ends, which lost 1 base and 8 bases, there was a span of 11 bases. This CDR3 region has 14 residues.

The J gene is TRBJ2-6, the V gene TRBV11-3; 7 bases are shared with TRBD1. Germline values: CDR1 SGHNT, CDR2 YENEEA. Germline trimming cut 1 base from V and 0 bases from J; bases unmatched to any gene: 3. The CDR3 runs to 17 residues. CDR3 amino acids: CASSLGDSHSGANVLTF. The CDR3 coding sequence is TGTGCCAGCAGCTTAGGGGACAGCCACTCTGGGGCCAACGTCCTGACTTTC.